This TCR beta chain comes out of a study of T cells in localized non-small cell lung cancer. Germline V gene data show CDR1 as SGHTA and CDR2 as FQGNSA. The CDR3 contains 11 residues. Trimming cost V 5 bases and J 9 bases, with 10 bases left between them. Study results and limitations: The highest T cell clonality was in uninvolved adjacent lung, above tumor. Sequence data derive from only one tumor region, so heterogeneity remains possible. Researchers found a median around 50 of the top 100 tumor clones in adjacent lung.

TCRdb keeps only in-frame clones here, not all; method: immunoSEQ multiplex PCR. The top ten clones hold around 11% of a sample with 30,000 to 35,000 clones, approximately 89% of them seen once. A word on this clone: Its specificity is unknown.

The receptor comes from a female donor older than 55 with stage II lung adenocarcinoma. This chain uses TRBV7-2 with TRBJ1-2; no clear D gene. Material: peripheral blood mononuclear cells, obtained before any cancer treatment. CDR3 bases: TGTGCCAGCAGCCGAGCGGTCAGCTACACCTTC. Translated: CASSRAVSYTF. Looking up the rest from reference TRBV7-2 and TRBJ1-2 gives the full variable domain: GAGVSQSPSNKVTEKGKDVELRCDPISGHTALYWYRQSLGQGLEFLIYFQGNSAPDKSGLPSDRFSAERTGGSVSTLTIQRTQQEDSAVYLCASSRAVSYTFGSGTRLTVV.